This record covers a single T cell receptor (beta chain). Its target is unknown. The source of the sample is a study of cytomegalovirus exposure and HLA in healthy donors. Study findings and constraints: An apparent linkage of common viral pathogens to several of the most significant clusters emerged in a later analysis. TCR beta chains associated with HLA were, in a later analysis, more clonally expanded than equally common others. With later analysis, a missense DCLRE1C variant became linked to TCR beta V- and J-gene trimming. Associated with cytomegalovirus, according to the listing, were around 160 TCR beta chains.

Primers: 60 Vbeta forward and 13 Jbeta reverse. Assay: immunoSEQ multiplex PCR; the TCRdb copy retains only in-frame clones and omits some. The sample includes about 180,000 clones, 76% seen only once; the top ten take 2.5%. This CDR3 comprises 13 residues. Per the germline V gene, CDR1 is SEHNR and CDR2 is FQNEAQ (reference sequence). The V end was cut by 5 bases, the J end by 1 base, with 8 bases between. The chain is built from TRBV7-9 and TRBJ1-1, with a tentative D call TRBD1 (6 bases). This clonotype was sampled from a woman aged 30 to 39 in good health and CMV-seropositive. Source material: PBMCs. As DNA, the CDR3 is TGTGCCAGCAGCCAAGGGGGGAACACTGAAGCTTTCTTT. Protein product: CASSQGGNTEAFF.